Listed below are T cell receptor beta chains from one sample, sequenced in a study of cytomegalovirus exposure and HLA in healthy donors. The assay was immunoSEQ multiplex PCR, and TCRdb's table has in-frame clones only and misses some. The sample yields roughly 150,000 clones, 75% to 90% seen once. Sequencing was performed on PBMCs. Receptor source: a woman aged 18-29 years in good health and CMV-seronegative. The conserved cysteine and the conserved F or W are not part of the CDR3 here. Each record gives: J gene, V gene, CDR3 length, CDR3 protein.

J gene: TRBJ1-3; V gene: TRBV27; CDR3 length: 15; CDR3 protein: ASSYRGPSLSGNTIY
J gene: TRBJ2-2; V gene: TRBV10-1; CDR3 length: 16; CDR3 protein: ASSSNEASGANTGELF
J gene: TRBJ1-5; V gene: TRBV5-5; CDR3 length: 12; CDR3 protein: ASSFPGGDQPQH
J gene: TRBJ1-4; V gene: TRBV5-1; CDR3 length: 9; CDR3 protein: ASREGEKLF
J gene: TRBJ1-5; V gene: TRBV30; CDR3 length: 11; CDR3 protein: AWGTGRNQPQH
J gene: TRBJ1-2; V gene: TRBV29-1; CDR3 length: 9; CDR3 protein: SAWGGYGYT
J gene: TRBJ1-2; V gene: TRBV19; CDR3 length: 9; CDR3 protein: ASIHGYGYT
J gene: TRBJ2-7; V gene: TRBV18; CDR3 length: 15; CDR3 protein: ASSLQDSYLSSYEQY
J gene: TRBJ1-1; V gene: TRBV7-6; CDR3 length: 14; CDR3 protein: ASSQPGAELNTEAF
J gene: TRBJ2-7; V gene: TRBV2; CDR3 length: 9; CDR3 protein: ASSLGHLRY
J gene: TRBJ1-4; V gene: TRBV27; CDR3 length: 11; CDR3 protein: ASSPVRFEKLF
J gene: TRBJ1-2; V gene: TRBV5-5; CDR3 length: 13; CDR3 protein: ASSFTGGVDYGYT
J gene: TRBJ2-5; V gene: TRBV7-8; CDR3 length: 15; CDR3 protein: ASSTYDRALYQETQY
J gene: TRBJ1-6; V gene: TRBV7-9; CDR3 length: 14; CDR3 protein: ASSLLPGGVSSPLH
J gene: TRBJ1-1; V gene: TRBV30; CDR3 length: 11; CDR3 protein: AWNWGMNTEAF
J gene: TRBJ2-7; V gene: TRBV5-1; CDR3 length: 11; CDR3 protein: ACTGQGLNEQY
J gene: TRBJ2-2; V gene: TRBV5-1; CDR3 length: 11; CDR3 protein: ASSLVGAGELF
J gene: TRBJ1-2; V gene: TRBV28; CDR3 length: 12; CDR3 protein: ASSTRTETDGYT
J gene: TRBJ1-2; V gene: TRBV7-9; CDR3 length: 12; CDR3 protein: ASSMGQGGYGYT
J gene: TRBJ2-7; V gene: TRBV7-9; CDR3 length: 13; CDR3 protein: SSSRPGQSSYEQY
J gene: TRBJ2-7; V gene: TRBV19; CDR3 length: 13; CDR3 protein: ASSMSQGYSYEQY
J gene: TRBJ2-2; V gene: TRBV5-1; CDR3 length: 12; CDR3 protein: ASSSIGGTGELF
J gene: TRBJ1-1; V gene: TRBV6-1; CDR3 length: 12; CDR3 protein: ASRETGTNTEAF
J gene: TRBJ2-7; V gene: TRBV2; CDR3 length: 12; CDR3 protein: ASRADRGPWEQY
J gene: TRBJ1-2; V gene: TRBV5-6; CDR3 length: 14; CDR3 protein: ASSYGLGVLDYGYT
J gene: TRBJ1-6; V gene: TRBV2; CDR3 length: 12; CDR3 protein: ASRTQGDGSPLH
J gene: TRBJ2-1; V gene: TRBV19; CDR3 length: 12; CDR3 protein: ASSMSFSYNEQF
J gene: TRBJ1-2; V gene: TRBV30; CDR3 length: 9; CDR3 protein: AWTEYYGYT
J gene: TRBJ1-4; V gene: TRBV15; CDR3 length: 11; CDR3 protein: ATSIGTNEKLF